The TCR beta chain under discussion was sequenced for a study of Graves' ophthalmopathy and Graves' hyperthyroidism. The wider study: The study drew peripheral blood at initial diagnosis, before any treatment. Study-level points and caveats: Appearing in blood as well were most expanded thyroid clonotypes above 0.001 frequency.

With respect to this clonotype: Its antigen is unknown.

Being free of ophthalmopathy for 18 months of follow-up defined stable hyperthyroidism. Diagnosis was based on clinical symptoms, serum thyroxine, TRAb, thyroid ultrasound and orbital computed tomography. Amplifying from RNA transcripts, the study obtained TCR beta CDR3 regions. HTBI primers primed a first-round RT-PCR, and a second-round multiplex PCR followed. TCRdb independently ran MiXCR on the multiplex PCR reads; one entry per CDR3 protein. The table lists roughly 400,000 distinct CDR3 sequences, 15% to 17% of them singletons. CDR1 and CDR2 from the germline V gene are SGHAT and FQNNGV. The CDR3 extends over 18 amino acids. Between the trimmed V and J ends, which lost 1 base and 3 bases, there was a span of 21 bases.

The TCR sequence derives from a woman younger than 30 with stable Graves' hyperthyroidism. This chain joins TRBV11-2 and TRBJ1-1, with D possibly being TRBD1 (5 bases). Material: peripheral blood. In DNA, the CDR3 is TGTGCCAGCAGCTTAGGAGAGTTGTTGGGGCCCGGGGACACTGAAGCTTTCTTT. It yields the protein CASSLGELLGPGDTEAFF.